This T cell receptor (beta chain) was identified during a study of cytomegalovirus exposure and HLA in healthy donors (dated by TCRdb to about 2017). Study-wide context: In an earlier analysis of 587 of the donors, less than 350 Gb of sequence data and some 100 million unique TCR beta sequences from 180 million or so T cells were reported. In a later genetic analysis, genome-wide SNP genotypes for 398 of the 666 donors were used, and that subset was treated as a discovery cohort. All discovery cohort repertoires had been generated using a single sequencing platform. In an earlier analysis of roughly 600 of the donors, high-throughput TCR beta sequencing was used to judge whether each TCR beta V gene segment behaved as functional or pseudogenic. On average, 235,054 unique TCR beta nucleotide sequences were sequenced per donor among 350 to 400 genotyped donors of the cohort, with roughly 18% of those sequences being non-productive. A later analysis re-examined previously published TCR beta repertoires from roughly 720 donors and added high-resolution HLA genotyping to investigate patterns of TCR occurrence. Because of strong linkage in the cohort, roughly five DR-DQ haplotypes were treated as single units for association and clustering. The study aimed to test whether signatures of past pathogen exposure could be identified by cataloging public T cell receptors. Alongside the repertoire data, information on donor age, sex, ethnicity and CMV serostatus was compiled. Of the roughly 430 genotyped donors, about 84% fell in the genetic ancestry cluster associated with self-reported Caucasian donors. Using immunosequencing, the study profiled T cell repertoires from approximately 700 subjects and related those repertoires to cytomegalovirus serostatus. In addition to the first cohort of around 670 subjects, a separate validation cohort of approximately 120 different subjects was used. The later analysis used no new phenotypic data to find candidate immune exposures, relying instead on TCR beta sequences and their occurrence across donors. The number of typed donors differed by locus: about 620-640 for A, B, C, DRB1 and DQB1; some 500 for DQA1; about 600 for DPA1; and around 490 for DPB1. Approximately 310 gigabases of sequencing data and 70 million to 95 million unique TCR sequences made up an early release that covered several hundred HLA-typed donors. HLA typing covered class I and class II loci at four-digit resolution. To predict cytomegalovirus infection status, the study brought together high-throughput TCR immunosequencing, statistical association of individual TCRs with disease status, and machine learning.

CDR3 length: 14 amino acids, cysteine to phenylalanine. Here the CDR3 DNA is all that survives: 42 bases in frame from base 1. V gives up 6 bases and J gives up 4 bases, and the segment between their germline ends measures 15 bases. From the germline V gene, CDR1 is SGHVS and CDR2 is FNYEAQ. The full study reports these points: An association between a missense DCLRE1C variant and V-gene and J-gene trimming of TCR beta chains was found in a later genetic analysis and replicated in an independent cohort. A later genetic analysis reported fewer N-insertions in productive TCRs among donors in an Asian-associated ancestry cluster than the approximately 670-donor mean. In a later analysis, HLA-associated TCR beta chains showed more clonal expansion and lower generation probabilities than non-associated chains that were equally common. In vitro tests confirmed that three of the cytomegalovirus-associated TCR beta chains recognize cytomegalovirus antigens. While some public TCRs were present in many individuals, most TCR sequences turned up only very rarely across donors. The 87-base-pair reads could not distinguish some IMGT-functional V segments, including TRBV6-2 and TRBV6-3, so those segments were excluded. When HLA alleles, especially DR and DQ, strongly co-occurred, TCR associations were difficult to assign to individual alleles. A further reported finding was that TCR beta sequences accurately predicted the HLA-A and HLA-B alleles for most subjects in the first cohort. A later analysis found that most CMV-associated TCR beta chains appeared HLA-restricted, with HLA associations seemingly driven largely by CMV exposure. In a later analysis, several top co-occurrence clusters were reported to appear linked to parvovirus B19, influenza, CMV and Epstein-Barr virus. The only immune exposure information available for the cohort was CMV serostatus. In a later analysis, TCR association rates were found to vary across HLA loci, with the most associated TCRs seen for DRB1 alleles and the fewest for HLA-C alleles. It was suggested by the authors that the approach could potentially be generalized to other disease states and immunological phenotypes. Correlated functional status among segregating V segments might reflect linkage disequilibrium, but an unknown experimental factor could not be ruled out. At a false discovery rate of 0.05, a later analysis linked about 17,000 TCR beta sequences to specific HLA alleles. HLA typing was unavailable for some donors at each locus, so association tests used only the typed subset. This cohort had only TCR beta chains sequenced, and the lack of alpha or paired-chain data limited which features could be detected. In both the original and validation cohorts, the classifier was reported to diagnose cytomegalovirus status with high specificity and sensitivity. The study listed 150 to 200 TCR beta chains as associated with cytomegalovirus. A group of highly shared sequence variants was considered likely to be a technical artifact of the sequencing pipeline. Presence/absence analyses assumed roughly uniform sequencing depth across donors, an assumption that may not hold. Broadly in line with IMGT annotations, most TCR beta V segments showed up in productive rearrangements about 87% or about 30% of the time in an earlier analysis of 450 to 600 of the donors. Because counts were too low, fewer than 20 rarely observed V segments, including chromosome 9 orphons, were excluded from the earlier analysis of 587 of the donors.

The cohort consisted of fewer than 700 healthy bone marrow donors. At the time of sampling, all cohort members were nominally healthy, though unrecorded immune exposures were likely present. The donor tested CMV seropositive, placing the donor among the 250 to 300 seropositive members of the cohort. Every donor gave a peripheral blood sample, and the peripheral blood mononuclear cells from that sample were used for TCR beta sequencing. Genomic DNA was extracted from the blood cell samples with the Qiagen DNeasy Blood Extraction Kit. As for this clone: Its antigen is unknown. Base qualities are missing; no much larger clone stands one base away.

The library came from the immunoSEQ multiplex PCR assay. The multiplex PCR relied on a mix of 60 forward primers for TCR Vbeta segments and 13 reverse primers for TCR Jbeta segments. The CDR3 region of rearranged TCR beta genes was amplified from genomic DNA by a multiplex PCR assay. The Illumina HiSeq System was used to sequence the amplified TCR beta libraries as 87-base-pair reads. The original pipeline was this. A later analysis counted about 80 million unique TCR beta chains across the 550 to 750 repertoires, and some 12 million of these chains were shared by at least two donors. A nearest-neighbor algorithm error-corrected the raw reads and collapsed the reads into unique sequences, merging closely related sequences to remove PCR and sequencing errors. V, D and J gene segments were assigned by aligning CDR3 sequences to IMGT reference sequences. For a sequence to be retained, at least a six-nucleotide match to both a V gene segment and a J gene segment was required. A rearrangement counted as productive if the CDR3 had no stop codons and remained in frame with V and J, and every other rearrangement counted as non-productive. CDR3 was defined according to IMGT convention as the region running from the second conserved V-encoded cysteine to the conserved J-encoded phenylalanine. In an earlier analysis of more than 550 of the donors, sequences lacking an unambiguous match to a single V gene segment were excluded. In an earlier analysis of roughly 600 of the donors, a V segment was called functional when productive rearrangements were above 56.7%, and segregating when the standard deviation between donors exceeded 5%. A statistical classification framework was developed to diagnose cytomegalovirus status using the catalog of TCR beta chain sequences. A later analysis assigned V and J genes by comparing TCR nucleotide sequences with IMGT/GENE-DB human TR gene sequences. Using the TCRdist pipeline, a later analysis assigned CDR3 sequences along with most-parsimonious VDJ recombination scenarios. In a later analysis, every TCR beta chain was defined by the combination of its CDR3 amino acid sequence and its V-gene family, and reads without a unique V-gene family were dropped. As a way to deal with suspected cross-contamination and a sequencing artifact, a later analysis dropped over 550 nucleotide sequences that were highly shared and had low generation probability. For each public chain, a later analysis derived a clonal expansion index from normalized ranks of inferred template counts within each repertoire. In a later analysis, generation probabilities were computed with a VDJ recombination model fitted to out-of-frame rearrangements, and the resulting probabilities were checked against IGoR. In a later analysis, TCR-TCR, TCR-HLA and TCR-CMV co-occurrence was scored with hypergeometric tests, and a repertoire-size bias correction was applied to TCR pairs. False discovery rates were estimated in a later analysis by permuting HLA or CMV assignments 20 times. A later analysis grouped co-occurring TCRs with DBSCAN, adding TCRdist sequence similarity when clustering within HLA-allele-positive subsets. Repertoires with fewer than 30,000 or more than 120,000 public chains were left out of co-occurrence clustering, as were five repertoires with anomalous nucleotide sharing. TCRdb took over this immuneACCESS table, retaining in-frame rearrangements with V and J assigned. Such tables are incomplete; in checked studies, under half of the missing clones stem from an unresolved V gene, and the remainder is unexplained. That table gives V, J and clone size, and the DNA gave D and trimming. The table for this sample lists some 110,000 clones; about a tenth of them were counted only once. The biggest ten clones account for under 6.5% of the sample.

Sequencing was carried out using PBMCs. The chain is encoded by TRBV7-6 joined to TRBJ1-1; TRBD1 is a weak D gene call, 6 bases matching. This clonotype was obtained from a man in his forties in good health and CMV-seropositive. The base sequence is TGTGCCAGCAGTCCGGGGGGGCGAGGCACTGAAGCTTTCTTT. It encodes CASSPGGRGTEAFF.